This entry concerns a single TCR beta chain. What it binds is unknown. V shed 5 bases and J 5 bases; nucleotides not matched to a gene: 18. The CDR3 loop spans 20 amino acids. Germline values: CDR1 SEHNR, CDR2 FQNEAQ (reference sequence). The sample, about 10 milliliters of peripheral blood, was drawn from each donor. Samples each had at least 5 micrograms of total RNA extracted. These data belong to a study of blood T cells in healthy people across ages. Broader study findings: In older individuals, TCR beta diversity per million T cells was lower, falling roughly linearly with age.

The use of a sample-barcoded 5' primer and a J-beta primer mix characterized a second PCR of 7 to 11 cycles. In TCRdb, the 5' RACE reads were re-called with MiXCR into one record per CDR3 protein. The sample contains about 640,000 distinct CDR3 sequences, around 41% of which appear only once. The sample was blood. The clonotype comes from an elderly man in good health. This chain uses TRBV7-9 with TRBJ2-1, with 13 positions matching TRBD2. Written as DNA, the CDR3 is TGTGCCAGCAGCCCTAGGGGTTTTTTGGGGACTAGCGGGATAGACAATGAGCAGTTCTTC. As protein: CASSPRGFLGTSGIDNEQFF.